This T cell receptor (beta chain) was captured by sequencing in a study of T cells in Graves' hyperthyroidism and ophthalmopathy (dated by TCRdb to the late 2010s). Regarding the research as a whole: Peripheral blood was sampled at the time of initial diagnosis, prior to any treatment. Prospective prediction of ophthalmopathy was tested in an independent validation cohort of 18 to 20 hyperthyroidism patients and 17 patients who later progressed to ophthalmopathy. Thyroid tissue and blood T-cell repertoires from roughly six Graves' hyperthyroidism patients were also compared in the study. According to the paper, TCR Vbeta CDR3 sequencing was carried out on 135 peripheral blood samples, which came from 40 to 45 ophthalmopathy, about 75 hyperthyroidism and roughly 17 progressor patients. For training and testing, the 100 or so patients in the discovery cohort were randomly divided in a 7:3 ratio. Following sampling, methimazole starting at 30 mg daily was given to hyperthyroidism patients, and high-dose intravenous methylprednisolone was given to ophthalmopathy patients. TCR V-J signatures able to tell the groups apart were searched for in a discovery cohort of approximately 95 patients, of whom roughly 42 had Graves' ophthalmopathy and roughly 58 had stable Graves' hyperthyroidism.

Moderately to severely active disease, a Clinical Activity Score of at least 3, a NOSPECS grade of at least 4, and a duration under 3 months were present in ophthalmopathy patients. Any patient with an uncontrolled infection, another autoimmune disease, pregnancy or lactation was excluded. Diagnoses were established on the basis of clinical symptoms, serum thyroxine and TRAb, thyroid ultrasound, and orbital computed tomography. PBMCs were isolated from more than 8 ml of fresh peripheral blood by Ficoll-Paque density gradient centrifugation. Total RNA was extracted using Trizol reagent, and RNA quality was assessed on an Agilent 2100 Bioanalyzer. This clonotype was observed once. This receptor's antigen is unknown. Base quality data are lacking; no much larger clone is found one base away. Evidence from a single read is weak. The TCR beta CDR3 regions were amplified from RNA transcripts. The TCR CDR3 was subjected to a first round of RT-PCR using the HTBI primer set and the Qiagen OneStep RT-PCR kit. The libraries were constructed in a second round of multiplex PCR and then size-selected and purified. Libraries were sequenced paired-end with 100 bp reads on an Illumina HiSeq2000. As for the authors' bioinformatics: SOAPnuke was used to process the raw data, removing reads that contained adapters or uncalled bases, had a mean Phred below 15, or lacked an exact match to the constant primer or identifier. High-quality paired reads were merged with COPE v1.2.5, and unique nucleotide sequences were defined as clonotypes. Clonotypes were aligned to IMGT TRBV, TRBD and TRBJ reference segments using MiTCR v1.1. The analysis was restricted to V-J combinations with a frequency above 0.0001, which together covered 99.2% of the repertoires. A TCS score was defined as the ratio of F50 (clonal expansion) to E x V (chaos), with BLOSUM62-based TCRdist applied between CDR3 peptides within each V-J. Welch's t-statistics and random forest reduced fewer than 550 V-J features to 13, which were used in a naive Bayes classifier (R e1071). In TCRdb, the public reads were trimmed at Q25 with fastp and aligned with MiXCR, with productive beta chains retained. All rows with the same CDR3 protein become a single entry with the most common DNA and genes. The V and J calls follow TCRdb's processing rather than the paper's. Recorded for this sample are 500,000 or so distinct CDR3 sequences; 17% of them occurred a single time. The ten largest clones take up 17% of the sample.

The full study reports these points: Sample size was not statistically predetermined, and investigators were not blinded to group allocation. During validation, the model predicted progression to ophthalmopathy a median of around 7 months ahead of onset, with 60% to 71% sensitivity and roughly 72% specificity. A 13 V-J signature model separated ophthalmopathy from stable hyperthyroidism, with approximately 87% sensitivity and roughly 84% specificity in cross-validation and 80%/75% in testing. Most expanded thyroid clonotypes (frequency above 0.001) were also found in blood, which suggests that blood repertoires may mirror thyroid immune responses.

The CDR3 runs 15 amino acids, cysteine and phenylalanine included. CDR3 DNA is the only sequence kept; it has 45 bases, read in frame from the first base. Trimming accounts for 4 bases at V and 9 bases at J, while the number of junction bases matched to no gene is 8. From a lookup of the germline V gene, CDR1 and CDR2 are KGHSH and LQKENI. Sequences were obtained from blood. The clonotype comes from a woman aged 18-29 years with Graves' ophthalmopathy. In this chain, TRBV18 is recombined with TRBJ2-1, and 11 bases in between align with TRBD1. The DNA is as follows: TGTGCCAGCTCACTTCGGACAGGGGGCGAAGGTGAGCAGTTCTTC. Its protein is CASSLRTGGEGEQFF. The variable domain in full, with residues beyond the CDR3 obtained from the reference TRBV18 and TRBJ2-1 genes, is NAGVMQNPRHLVRRRGQEARLRCSPMKGHSHVYWYRQLPEEGLKFMVYLQKENIIDESGMPKERFSAEFPKEGPSILRIQQVVRGDSAAYFCASSLRTGGEGEQFFGPGTRLTVL.